These 9 T cell receptor beta chains share one sample of origin, sequenced in a study of T cell responses to AZD1222 COVID-19 vaccine. Profiling relied on immunoSEQ multiplex PCR, and the TCRdb table lists in-frame clones only, not all of them. Here the sample spans 160,000 or so clones, 91% being singletons. The sample was peripheral blood, taken on day 0 of AZD1222 vaccination. These receptors were collected from an adult in good health.

The chain has TRBV5-1 and TRBJ2-2; the D is unclear. V lost 1 base and J lost 3, with 10 bases in between. The CDR3 sequence is 15 residues long. The V gene's germline CDR1 is SGHRS and CDR2 YFSETQ. CDR3 nucleotide sequence: TGCGCCAGCAGCTTGATACCAGACCACACCGGGGAGCTGTTTTTT. Amino acids: CASSLIPDHTGELFF.

The chain combines TRBV2 with TRBJ2-2; 9 nucleotides line up with TRBD2. The germline CDR1 and CDR2 sequences are SNHLY and FYNNEI. The CDR3 is made up of 15 amino acids. V dropped 4 bases and J dropped 7; count of bases not matched to a gene: 7. The CDR3 bases are TGTGCCAGCAGTGTAGCGGGAGTCGGGGGCGGGGAGCTGTTTTTT. Its protein is CASSVAGVGGGELFF.

The chain combines TRBV9 with TRBJ2-1, with 10 bases matching TRBD2. CDR3 size: 16 residues. The V gene's germline CDR1 is SGDLS and CDR2 YYNGEE. V trimming: 2 bases; J trimming: 2 bases; junction bases outside the gene matches: 4. Written as DNA, the CDR3 is TGTGCCAGCAGCGTCTCTAGCGGGAGAGCCTACAATGAGCAGTTCTTC. Its translation: CASSVSSGRAYNEQFF.

The chain employs TRBV25-1 and TRBJ1-1; 7 bases are a match to TRBD1. The V and J ends lost 8 bases and 4 bases, in that order; junction bases with no gene match: 13. This CDR3 is 15 amino acids long. Germline CDR1 and CDR2: MGHDK and SYGVNS. The CDR3, as DNA: TGTGCCAGCTCCGACAGGGCGGGTCTGGGCACTGAAGCTTTCTTT. It encodes CASSDRAGLGTEAFF.

V usage is TRBV7-9 and J usage is TRBJ2-7; 12 bases fit TRBD2. The V and J ends lost 5 bases and 5 bases, in that order; junction bases with no gene match: 10. Germline V gene lookup returns CDR1 SEHNR and CDR2 FQNEAQ (reference sequence). This CDR3 has 16 residues. CDR3 loop: CASSPGPSSGRDEQYF. The CDR3 nucleotides are TGTGCCAGCAGCCCAGGCCCCTCTAGCGGGAGGGACGAGCAGTACTTC.

The chain combines TRBV24-1 with TRBJ2-1, with 9 bases identical to TRBD2. The J segment lost 6 bases and the V segment lost 2 bases, leaving 4 bases of the junction unmatched. The CDR3 has 15 amino acids. Looked up from germline, CDR1 is KGHDR and CDR2 is SFDVKD. This CDR3 is CATSDWSGRFNEQFF. The CDR3 DNA sequence: TGTGCCACCAGTGATTGGAGCGGGAGGTTCAATGAGCAGTTCTTC.

This clone has just one count. CDR3 protein: CASSLSSGSDEQYF. The CDR3 DNA reads TGTGCCAGCAGCTTATCGAGCGGGAGCGACGAGCAGTACTTC. The V and J genes are TRBV7-9 and TRBJ2-7, with 8 positions matching TRBD2. Germline V gene data show CDR1 as SEHNR and CDR2 as FQNEAQ (reference sequence). J was trimmed by 5 bases and V by 2 bases; bases with no gene match: 5. The CDR3 contains 14 residues.

The chain is built from TRBV6-2 or TRBV6-3 and TRBJ1-5, with no clear D. Germline V gene sequence: CDR1 MNHEY, CDR2 SVGEGT. The CDR3 loop spans 13 amino acids. Trimming took 2 bases from V and 6 from J, leaving 8 bases between them. CDR3 region: CASSYDRGQPQHF. CDR3 DNA: TGTGCCAGCAGTTACGACCGGGGTCAGCCCCAGCATTTT.

The V call is TRBV10-2, the J call TRBJ1-3; tentative D call: TRBD1 (6 bases). CDR3 length: 14 residues. CDR1 and CDR2 from the germline V gene are WSHSY and SAAADI. The ends were cut back, 7 bases at V and 1 base at J, with 11 bases in the middle. Here the CDR3 DNA reads TGCGCCAGCACCGGAGGGGGATCTGGAAACACCATATATTTT. Translated: CASTGGGSGNTIYF.